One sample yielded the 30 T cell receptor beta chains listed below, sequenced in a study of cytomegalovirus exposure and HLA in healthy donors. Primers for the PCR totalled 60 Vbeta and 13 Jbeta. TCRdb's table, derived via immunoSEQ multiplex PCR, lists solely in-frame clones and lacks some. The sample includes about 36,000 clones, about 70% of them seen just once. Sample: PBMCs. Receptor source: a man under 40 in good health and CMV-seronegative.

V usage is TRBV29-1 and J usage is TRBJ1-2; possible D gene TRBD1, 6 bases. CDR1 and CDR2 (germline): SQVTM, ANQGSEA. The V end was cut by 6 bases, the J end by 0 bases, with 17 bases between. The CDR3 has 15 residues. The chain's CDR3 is CSVRLTGNPNYGYTF. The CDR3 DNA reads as TGCAGCGTCCGACTCACAGGGAACCCTAACTATGGCTACACCTTC.

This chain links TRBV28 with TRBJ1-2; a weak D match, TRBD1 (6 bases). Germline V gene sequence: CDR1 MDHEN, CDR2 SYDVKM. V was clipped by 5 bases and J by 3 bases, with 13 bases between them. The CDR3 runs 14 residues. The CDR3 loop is CASSDTGRDYGYTF. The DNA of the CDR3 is TGTGCCAGCAGTGACACAGGGCGAGACTATGGCTACACCTTC.

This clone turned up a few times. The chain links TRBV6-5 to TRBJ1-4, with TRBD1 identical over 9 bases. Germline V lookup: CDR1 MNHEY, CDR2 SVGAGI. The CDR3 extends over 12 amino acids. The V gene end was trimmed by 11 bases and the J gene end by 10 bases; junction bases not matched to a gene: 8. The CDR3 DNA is TGTGCCTCACGGACAGGGGACGGAAAACTGTTTTTT. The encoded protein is CASRTGDGKLFF.

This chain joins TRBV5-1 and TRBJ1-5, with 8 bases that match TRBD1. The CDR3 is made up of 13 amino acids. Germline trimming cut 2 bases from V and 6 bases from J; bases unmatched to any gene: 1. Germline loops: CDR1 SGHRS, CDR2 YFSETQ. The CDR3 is CASSFTGGQPQHF. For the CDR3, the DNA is TGCGCCAGCAGCTTTACAGGGGGTCAGCCCCAGCATTTT.

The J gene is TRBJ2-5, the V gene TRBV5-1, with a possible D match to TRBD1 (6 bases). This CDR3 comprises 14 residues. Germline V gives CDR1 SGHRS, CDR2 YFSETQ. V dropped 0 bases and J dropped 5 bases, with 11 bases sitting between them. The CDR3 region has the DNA TGCGCCAGCAGCTTGGCCGGCCAGGGGGAGACCCAGTACTTC. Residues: CASSLAGQGETQYF.

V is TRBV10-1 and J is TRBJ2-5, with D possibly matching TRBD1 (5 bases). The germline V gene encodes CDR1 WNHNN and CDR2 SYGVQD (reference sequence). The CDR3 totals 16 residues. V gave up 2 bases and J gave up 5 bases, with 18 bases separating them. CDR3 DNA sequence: TGCGCCAGCAGTGAGGCAGGGTCCCCTAACAAGGAGACCCAGTACTTC. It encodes CASSEAGSPNKETQYF.

CDR3 DNA: TGTGCCAGCTTTAGGACAGGCTCATTCGCCCTGACTTTC. It specifies CASFRTGSFALTF. The chain recombines TRBV5-6 with TRBJ2-6; 7 nucleotides agree with TRBD1. V shed 7 bases and J 15 bases; nucleotides not matched to a gene: 13. This CDR3 contains 13 residues. Germline lookup yields CDR1 SGHDT and CDR2 YYEEEE.

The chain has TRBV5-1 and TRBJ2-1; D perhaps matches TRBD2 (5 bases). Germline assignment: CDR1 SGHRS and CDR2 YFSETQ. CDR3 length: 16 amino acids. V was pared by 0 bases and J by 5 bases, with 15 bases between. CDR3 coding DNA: TGCGCCAGCAGCTTGGTTTACTCGGGAAGCAACAATGAGCAGTTCTTC. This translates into CASSLVYSGSNNEQFF.

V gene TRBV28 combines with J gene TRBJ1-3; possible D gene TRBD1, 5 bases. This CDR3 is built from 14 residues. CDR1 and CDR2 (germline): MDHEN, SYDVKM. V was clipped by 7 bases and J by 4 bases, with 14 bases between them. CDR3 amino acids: CASKPPGPGNTIYF. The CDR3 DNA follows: TGTGCCAGCAAGCCCCCAGGGCCAGGAAACACCATATATTTT.

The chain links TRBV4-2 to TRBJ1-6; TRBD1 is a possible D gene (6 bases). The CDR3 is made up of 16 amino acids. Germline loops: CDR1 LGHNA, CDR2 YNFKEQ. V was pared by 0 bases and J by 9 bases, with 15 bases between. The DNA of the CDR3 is TGTGCCAGCAGCCAAGAGAGGCGGGGGCGGATTTCACCCCTCCACTTT. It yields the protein CASSQERRGRISPLHF.

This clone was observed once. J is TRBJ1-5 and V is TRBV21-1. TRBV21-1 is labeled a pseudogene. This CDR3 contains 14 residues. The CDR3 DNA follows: TGTGCCAGCAGCACCAGGCGGGGCAATCAGCCCCAGCATTTT. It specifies CASSTRRGNQPQHF.

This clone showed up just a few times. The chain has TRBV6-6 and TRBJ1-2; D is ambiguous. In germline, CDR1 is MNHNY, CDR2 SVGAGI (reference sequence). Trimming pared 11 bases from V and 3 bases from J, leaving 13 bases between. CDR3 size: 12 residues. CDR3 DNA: TGTGCCGCCCTCTGGAGGGACTATGGCTACACCTTC. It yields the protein CAALWRDYGYTF.

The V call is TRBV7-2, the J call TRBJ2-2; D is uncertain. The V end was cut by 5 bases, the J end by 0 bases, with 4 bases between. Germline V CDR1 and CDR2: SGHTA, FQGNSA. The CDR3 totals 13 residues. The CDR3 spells CASSPANTGELFF. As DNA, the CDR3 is TGTGCCAGCAGCCCTGCGAACACCGGGGAGCTGTTTTTT.

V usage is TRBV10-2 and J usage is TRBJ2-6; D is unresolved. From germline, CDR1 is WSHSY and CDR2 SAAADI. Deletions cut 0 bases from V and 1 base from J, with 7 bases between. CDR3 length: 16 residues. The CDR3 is CASSESSASGANVLTF. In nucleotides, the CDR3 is TGCGCCAGCAGTGAGTCGAGCGCATCTGGGGCCAACGTCCTGACTTTC.

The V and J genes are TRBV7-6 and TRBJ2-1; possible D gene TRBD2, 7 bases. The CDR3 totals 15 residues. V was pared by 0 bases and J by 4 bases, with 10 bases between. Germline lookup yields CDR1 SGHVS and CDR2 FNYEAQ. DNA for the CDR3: TGTGCCAGCAGCTTAGCGGGGGGGCTATACAATGAGCAGTTCTTC. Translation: CASSLAGGLYNEQFF.

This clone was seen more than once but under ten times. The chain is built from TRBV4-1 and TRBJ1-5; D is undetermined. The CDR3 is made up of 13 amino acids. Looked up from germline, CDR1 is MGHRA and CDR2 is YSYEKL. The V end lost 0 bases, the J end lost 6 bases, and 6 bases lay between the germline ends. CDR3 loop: CASSQDTGQPQHF. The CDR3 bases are TGCGCCAGCAGCCAAGATACCGGTCAGCCCCAGCATTTT.

This CDR3 reads CASSSHGGQNAFF. The CDR3 coding sequence is TGTGCCAGCAGCTCGCACGGGGGGCAAAATGCTTTCTTT. J is TRBJ1-1 and V is TRBV7-9, with D maybe TRBD1 (6 bases). In germline, CDR1 is SEHNR, CDR2 FQNEAQ (reference sequence). The germline V and J ends were trimmed by 4 bases and 11 bases, with 17 bases remaining between them. The CDR3 extends over 13 amino acids.

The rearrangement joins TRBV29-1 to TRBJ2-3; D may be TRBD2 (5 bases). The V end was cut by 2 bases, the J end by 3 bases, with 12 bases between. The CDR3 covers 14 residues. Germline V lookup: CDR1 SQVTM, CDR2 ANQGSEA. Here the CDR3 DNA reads TGCAGCGTTGAACGGGGTCGTTGGACAGATACGCAGTATTTT. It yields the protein CSVERGRWTDTQYF.

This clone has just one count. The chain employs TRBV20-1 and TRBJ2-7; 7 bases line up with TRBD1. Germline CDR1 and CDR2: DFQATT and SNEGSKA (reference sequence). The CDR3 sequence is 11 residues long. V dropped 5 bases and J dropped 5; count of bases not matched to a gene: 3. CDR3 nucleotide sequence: TGCAGTGCTTCCACAGGGGACGAGCAGTACTTC. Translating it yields CSASTGDEQYF.

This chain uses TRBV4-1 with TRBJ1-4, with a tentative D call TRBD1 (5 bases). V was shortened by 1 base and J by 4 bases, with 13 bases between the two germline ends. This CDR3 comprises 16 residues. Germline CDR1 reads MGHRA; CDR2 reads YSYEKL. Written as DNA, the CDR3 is TGCGCCAGCAGCCAAGCCGCGGGGCAGATTAATGAAAAACTGTTTTTT. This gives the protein CASSQAAGQINEKLFF.

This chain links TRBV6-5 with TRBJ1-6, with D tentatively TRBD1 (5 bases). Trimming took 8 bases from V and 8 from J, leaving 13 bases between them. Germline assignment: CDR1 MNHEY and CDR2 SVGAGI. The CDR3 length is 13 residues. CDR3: CASAKVRDSPLHF. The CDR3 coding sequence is TGTGCCAGCGCCAAAGTCAGGGATTCACCCCTCCACTTT.

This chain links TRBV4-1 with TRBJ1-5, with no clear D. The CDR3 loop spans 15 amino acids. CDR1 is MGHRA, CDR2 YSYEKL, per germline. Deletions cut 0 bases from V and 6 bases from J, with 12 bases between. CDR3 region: CASSQEPQAGQPQHF. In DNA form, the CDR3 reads TGCGCCAGCAGCCAAGAACCCCAGGCAGGTCAGCCCCAGCATTTT.

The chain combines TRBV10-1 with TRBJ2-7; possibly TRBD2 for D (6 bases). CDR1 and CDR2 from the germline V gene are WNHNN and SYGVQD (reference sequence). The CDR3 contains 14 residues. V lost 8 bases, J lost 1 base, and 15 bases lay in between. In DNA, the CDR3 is TGCGCCAGCGGGGACTCGGAAGGGTCCTACGAGCAGTACTTC. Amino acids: CASGDSEGSYEQYF.

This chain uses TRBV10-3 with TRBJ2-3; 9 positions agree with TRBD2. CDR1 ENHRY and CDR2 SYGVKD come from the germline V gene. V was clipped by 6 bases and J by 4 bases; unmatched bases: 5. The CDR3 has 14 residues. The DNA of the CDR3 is TGTGCCATCAGACCGACTAGCGGAGCAGATACGCAGTATTTT. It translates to CAIRPTSGADTQYF.

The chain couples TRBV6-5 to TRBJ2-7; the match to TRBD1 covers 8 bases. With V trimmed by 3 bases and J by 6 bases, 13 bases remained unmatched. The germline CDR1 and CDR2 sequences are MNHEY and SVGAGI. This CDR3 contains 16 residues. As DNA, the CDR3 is TGTGCCAGCAGTTATAAGGCAGGGACAGGTTATAGCGAGCAGTACTTC. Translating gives CASSYKAGTGYSEQYF.

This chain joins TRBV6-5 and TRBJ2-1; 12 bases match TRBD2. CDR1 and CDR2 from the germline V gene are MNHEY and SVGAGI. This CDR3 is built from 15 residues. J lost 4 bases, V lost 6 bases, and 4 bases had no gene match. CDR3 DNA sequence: TGTGCCAGCAGCACGACTAGCGGGGGTTACAATGAGCAGTTCTTC. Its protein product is CASSTTSGGYNEQFF.

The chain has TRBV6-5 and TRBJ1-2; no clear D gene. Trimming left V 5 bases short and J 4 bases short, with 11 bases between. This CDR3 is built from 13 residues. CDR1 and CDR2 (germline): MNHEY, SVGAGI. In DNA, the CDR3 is TGTGCCAGCAGTAGAGACACACGCTATGGCTACACCTTC. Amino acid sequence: CASSRDTRYGYTF.

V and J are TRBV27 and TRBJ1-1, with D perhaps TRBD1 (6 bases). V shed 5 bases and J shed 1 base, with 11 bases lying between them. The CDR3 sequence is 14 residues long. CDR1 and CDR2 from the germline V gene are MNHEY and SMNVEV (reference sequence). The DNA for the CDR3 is TGTGCCAGCAGTCTGACAGGATCGAACACTGAAGCTTTCTTT. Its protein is CASSLTGSNTEAFF.

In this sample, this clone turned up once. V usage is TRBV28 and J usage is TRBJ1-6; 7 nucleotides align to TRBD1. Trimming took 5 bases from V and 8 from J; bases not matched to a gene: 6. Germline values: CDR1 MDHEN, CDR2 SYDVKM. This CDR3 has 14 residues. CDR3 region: CASSLPTGHSPLHF. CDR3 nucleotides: TGTGCCAGCAGTCTTCCGACAGGGCATTCACCCCTCCACTTT.

CDR3 DNA: TGTGCTAGTGGTTTGCCACCGGGACAGGGCCATGAAAAACTGTTTTTT. Its translation: CASGLPPGQGHEKLFF. The chain couples TRBV12-5 to TRBJ1-4, with 9 bases that match TRBD1. V was clipped by 2 bases and J by 6 bases; unmatched bases: 7. The germline V gene has CDR1 LGHNT and CDR2 FRNRAP. This CDR3 is built from 16 residues.